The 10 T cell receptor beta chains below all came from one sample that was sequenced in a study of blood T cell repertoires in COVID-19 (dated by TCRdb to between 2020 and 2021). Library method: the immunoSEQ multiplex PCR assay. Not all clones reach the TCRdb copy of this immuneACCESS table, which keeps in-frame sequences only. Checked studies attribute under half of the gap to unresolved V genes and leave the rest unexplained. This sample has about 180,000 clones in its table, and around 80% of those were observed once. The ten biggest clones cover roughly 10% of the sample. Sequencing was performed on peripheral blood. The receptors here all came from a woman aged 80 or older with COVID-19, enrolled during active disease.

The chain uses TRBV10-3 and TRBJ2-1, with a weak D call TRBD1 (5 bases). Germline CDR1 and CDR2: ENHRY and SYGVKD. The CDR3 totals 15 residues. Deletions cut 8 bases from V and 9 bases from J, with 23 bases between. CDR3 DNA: TGTGCCATCTCCCCAGGGCATTCTGGTGCGAGTGAGCAGTTCTTC. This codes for CAISPGHSGASEQFF.

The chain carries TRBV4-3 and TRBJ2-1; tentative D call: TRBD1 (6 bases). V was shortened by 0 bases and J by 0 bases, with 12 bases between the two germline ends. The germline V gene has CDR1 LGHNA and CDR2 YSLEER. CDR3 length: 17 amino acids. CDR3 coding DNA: TGCGCCAGCAGCCAAGACAGGACAGTCAGCTCCTACAATGAGCAGTTCTTC. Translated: CASSQDRTVSSYNEQFF.

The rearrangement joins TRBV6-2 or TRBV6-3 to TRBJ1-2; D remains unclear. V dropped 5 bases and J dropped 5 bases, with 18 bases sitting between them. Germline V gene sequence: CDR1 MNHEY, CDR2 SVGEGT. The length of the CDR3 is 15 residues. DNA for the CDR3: TGTGCCAGCAGTCGAAGAGGGCAAAACAAGTATGGCTACACCTTC. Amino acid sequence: CASSRRGQNKYGYTF.

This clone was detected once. CDR3 loop: CASSLAGGPRDEQFF. CDR3 bases: TGTGCCAGCAGTTTAGCCGGAGGGCCCCGAGATGAGCAGTTCTTC. The chain combines TRBV27 with TRBJ2-1, with D tentatively TRBD2 (6 bases). V gave up 2 bases and J gave up 8 bases, with 16 bases separating them. Germline V gene lookup returns CDR1 MNHEY and CDR2 SMNVEV (reference sequence). CDR3 length equals 15 residues.

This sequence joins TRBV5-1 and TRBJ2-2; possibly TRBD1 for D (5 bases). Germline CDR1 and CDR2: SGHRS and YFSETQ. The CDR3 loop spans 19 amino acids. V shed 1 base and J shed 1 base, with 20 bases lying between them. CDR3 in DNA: TGCGCCAGCAGCTTGTTGGGCTGGAATGTTAGGGGGAACACCGGGGAGCTGTTTTTT. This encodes CASSLLGWNVRGNTGELFF.

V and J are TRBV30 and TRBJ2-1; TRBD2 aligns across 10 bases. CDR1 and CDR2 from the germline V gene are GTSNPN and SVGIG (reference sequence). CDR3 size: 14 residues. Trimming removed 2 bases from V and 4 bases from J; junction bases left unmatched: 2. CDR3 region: CAWSLAGVYNEQFF. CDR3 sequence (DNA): TGTGCCTGGAGTCTAGCGGGGGTGTACAATGAGCAGTTCTTC.

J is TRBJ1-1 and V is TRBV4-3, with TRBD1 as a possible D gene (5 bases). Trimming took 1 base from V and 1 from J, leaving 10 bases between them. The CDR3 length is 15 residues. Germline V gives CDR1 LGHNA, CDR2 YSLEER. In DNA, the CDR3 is TGCGCCAGCAGCCAAGCAAGTCAGGGGAACACTGAAGCTTTCTTT. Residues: CASSQASQGNTEAFF.

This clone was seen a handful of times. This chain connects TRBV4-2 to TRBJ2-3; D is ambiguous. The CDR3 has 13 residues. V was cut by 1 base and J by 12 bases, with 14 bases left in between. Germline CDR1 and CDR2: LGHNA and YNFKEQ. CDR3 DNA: TGTGCCAGCAGCCAAGGCACCGTAGATGCACAGTATTTT. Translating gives CASSQGTVDAQYF.

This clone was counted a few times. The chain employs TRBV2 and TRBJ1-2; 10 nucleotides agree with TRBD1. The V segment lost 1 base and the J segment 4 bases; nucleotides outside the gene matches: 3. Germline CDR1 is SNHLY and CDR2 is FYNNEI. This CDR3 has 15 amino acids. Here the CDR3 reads CASSEGDRGGYGYTF. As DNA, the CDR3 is TGTGCCAGCAGTGAAGGGGACAGGGGTGGCTATGGCTACACCTTC. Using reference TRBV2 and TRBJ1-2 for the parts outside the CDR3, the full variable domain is EPEVTQTPSHQVTQMGQEVILRCVPISNHLYFYWYRQILGQKVEFLVSFYNNEISEKSEIFDDQFSVERPDGSNFTLKIRSTKLEDSAMYFCASSEGDRGGYGYTFGSGTRLTVV.

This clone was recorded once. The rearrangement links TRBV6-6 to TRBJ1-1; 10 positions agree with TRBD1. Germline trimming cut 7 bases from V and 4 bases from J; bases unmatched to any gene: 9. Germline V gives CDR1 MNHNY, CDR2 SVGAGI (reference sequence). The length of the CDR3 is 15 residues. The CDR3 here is CASIGRGTGVTEAFF. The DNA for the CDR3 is TGTGCCAGCATCGGACGGGGGACAGGGGTCACTGAAGCTTTCTTT.